This is a list of T cell receptor beta chains from one sample in a study of cytomegalovirus exposure and HLA in healthy donors. This table comes from immunoSEQ multiplex PCR, and its TCRdb copy is limited to in-frame clones, with some not included. The data show over 90,000 clones, 60% to 80% seen once. The source material was PBMCs. Receptor source: a woman aged 50 to 60 in good health and CMV-seropositive. Each CDR3 is given with its conserved first and last residue. The D gene is left open where the match is weak. Part of the rows lack a size; the others show once, few, many or a class for expanded clones.

clone_size: NA; d_call: TRBD1; v_call: TRBV29-1; j_call: TRBJ2-4; cdr3_length: 12; cdr3_aa: CSVKGQENIQYF; cdr3_nt: TGCAGCGTGAAGGGACAGGAGAACATTCAGTACTTC
clone_size: NA; d_call: NA; v_call: TRBV27; j_call: TRBJ1-6; cdr3_length: 14; cdr3_aa: CASSLQGRNSPLHF; cdr3_nt: TGTGCCAGCAGTCTACAGGGAAGGAATTCACCCCTCCACTTT
clone_size: few; d_call: TRBD2; v_call: TRBV4-1; j_call: TRBJ2-3; cdr3_length: 16; cdr3_aa: CASSQDGLAGADTQYF; cdr3_nt: TGCGCCAGCAGCCAAGATGGACTAGCGGGAGCAGATACGCAGTATTTT
clone_size: NA; d_call: TRBD1; v_call: TRBV7-9; j_call: TRBJ2-3; cdr3_length: 15; cdr3_aa: CASSSWTGYTDTQYF; cdr3_nt: TGTGCCAGCAGCTCCTGGACAGGCTACACAGATACGCAGTATTTT
clone_size: NA; d_call: TRBD1; v_call: TRBV6-5; j_call: TRBJ1-4; cdr3_length: 15; cdr3_aa: CASRTQTGDNEKLFF; cdr3_nt: TGTGCCAGCCGTACCCAGACAGGGGATAATGAAAAACTGTTTTTT
clone_size: NA; d_call: TRBD1; v_call: TRBV18; j_call: TRBJ2-7; cdr3_length: 17; cdr3_aa: CASSRTGTVTTTYEQYF; cdr3_nt: TGTGCCAGCTCACGCACCGGGACAGTTACTACAACCTACGAGCAGTACTTC
clone_size: NA; d_call: NA; v_call: TRBV7-3; j_call: TRBJ2-1; cdr3_length: 14; cdr3_aa: CASSLSLTYNEQFF; cdr3_nt: TGTGCCAGCAGCTTAAGTCTAACCTACAATGAGCAGTTCTTC
clone_size: NA; d_call: NA; v_call: TRBV27; j_call: TRBJ2-2; cdr3_length: 15; cdr3_aa: CASSLTRANTGELFF; cdr3_nt: TGTGCCAGCAGTTTAACGCGGGCCAACACCGGGGAGCTGTTTTTT
clone_size: few; d_call: TRBD2; v_call: TRBV2; j_call: TRBJ2-2; cdr3_length: 17; cdr3_aa: CASRRTSGRMGTGELFF; cdr3_nt: TGTGCCAGCAGGCGGACTAGCGGGAGAATGGGAACCGGGGAGCTGTTTTTT
clone_size: NA; d_call: NA; v_call: TRBV21-1; j_call: TRBJ2-7; cdr3_length: 17; cdr3_aa: CASSKTGTSADFYEQYF; cdr3_nt: TGTGCCAGCAGCAAAACCGGGACTAGCGCTGATTTTTACGAGCAGTACTTC
clone_size: few; d_call: NA; v_call: TRBV14; j_call: TRBJ2-2; cdr3_length: 12; cdr3_aa: CASSLNTGELFF; cdr3_nt: TGTGCCAGCAGCTTAAACACCGGGGAGCTGTTTTTT
clone_size: few; d_call: NA; v_call: TRBV2; j_call: TRBJ2-3; cdr3_length: 14; cdr3_aa: CASKPRLAADTQYF; cdr3_nt: TGTGCCAGCAAACCCAGGCTAGCCGCAGATACGCAGTATTTT
clone_size: NA; d_call: TRBD2; v_call: TRBV2; j_call: TRBJ2-3; cdr3_length: 17; cdr3_aa: CASSEARVAGSTDTQYF; cdr3_nt: TGTGCCAGCAGTGAAGCGCGGGTAGCGGGTAGCACAGATACGCAGTATTTT
clone_size: NA; d_call: TRBD1; v_call: TRBV28; j_call: TRBJ1-4; cdr3_length: 14; cdr3_aa: CASANGQGNEKLFF; cdr3_nt: TGTGCCAGCGCTAATGGACAGGGGAATGAAAAACTGTTTTTT
clone_size: NA; d_call: NA; v_call: TRBV11-2; j_call: TRBJ2-1; cdr3_length: 15; cdr3_aa: CASSSSGTPYNEQFF; cdr3_nt: TGTGCCAGCAGCTCCTCCGGGACACCTTACAATGAGCAGTTCTTC
clone_size: NA; d_call: NA; v_call: TRBV6-6; j_call: TRBJ1-3; cdr3_length: 14; cdr3_aa: CASSKQPSGNTIYF; cdr3_nt: TGTGCCAGCAGTAAACAGCCCTCTGGAAACACCATATATTTT
clone_size: NA; d_call: NA; v_call: TRBV7-2; j_call: TRBJ1-2; cdr3_length: 12; cdr3_aa: CASSLGRYGYTF; cdr3_nt: TGTGCCAGCAGCTTAGGGCGGTATGGCTACACCTTC
clone_size: NA; d_call: NA; v_call: TRBV7-9; j_call: TRBJ1-1; cdr3_length: 13; cdr3_aa: CSSSWDVTGWAFF; cdr3_nt: TGTTCCAGCAGCTGGGATGTTACAGGGTGGGCTTTCTTT
clone_size: few; d_call: NA; v_call: TRBV4-1; j_call: TRBJ2-7; cdr3_length: 12; cdr3_aa: CASSPDSDEQYF; cdr3_nt: TGCGCCAGCAGCCCAGACTCGGACGAGCAGTACTTC
clone_size: NA; d_call: NA; v_call: TRBV28; j_call: TRBJ2-1; cdr3_length: 15; cdr3_aa: CASSMTRGSYNEQFF; cdr3_nt: TGTGCCAGCAGTATGACTCGGGGCTCCTACAATGAGCAGTTCTTC
clone_size: NA; d_call: TRBD1; v_call: TRBV6-1; j_call: TRBJ1-2; cdr3_length: 14; cdr3_aa: CASTGWDRAYGYTF; cdr3_nt: TGTGCCAGCACCGGATGGGACAGGGCCTATGGCTACACCTTC
clone_size: once; d_call: TRBD1; v_call: TRBV28; j_call: TRBJ2-3; cdr3_length: 18; cdr3_aa: CASSLPVRGTGSPDTQYF; cdr3_nt: TGTGCCAGCAGTTTACCTGTCAGAGGGACAGGGTCTCCAGATACGCAGTATTTT
clone_size: few; d_call: TRBD1; v_call: TRBV7-8; j_call: TRBJ2-7; cdr3_length: 16; cdr3_aa: CASSPGFGTGSYEQYF; cdr3_nt: TGTGCCAGCAGCCCTGGTTTCGGGACAGGATCCTACGAGCAGTACTTC
clone_size: NA; d_call: TRBD1; v_call: TRBV7-2; j_call: TRBJ2-7; cdr3_length: 14; cdr3_aa: CASSRGDRYYEQYF; cdr3_nt: TGTGCCAGCAGCAGAGGGGACAGGTACTACGAGCAGTACTTC
clone_size: NA; d_call: NA; v_call: TRBV28; j_call: TRBJ1-5; cdr3_length: 17; cdr3_aa: CASSPPRQGSFSQPQHF; cdr3_nt: TGTGCCAGCAGTCCCCCCAGGCAGGGCTCTTTTTCTCAGCCCCAGCATTTT
clone_size: NA; d_call: NA; v_call: TRBV10-3; j_call: TRBJ2-7; cdr3_length: 21; cdr3_aa: CAISGDKQGAGNSGITYEQYF; cdr3_nt: TGTGCCATCAGTGGGGATAAACAGGGGGCCGGTAATAGCGGGATAACCTACGAGCAGTACTTC
clone_size: NA; d_call: NA; v_call: TRBV7-2; j_call: TRBJ1-1; cdr3_length: 15; cdr3_aa: CASSYSRQGNTEAFF; cdr3_nt: TGTGCCAGCAGCTACTCGAGGCAGGGGAACACTGAAGCTTTCTTT
clone_size: NA; d_call: NA; v_call: TRBV28; j_call: TRBJ1-4; cdr3_length: 16; cdr3_aa: CASSLNRGRGSEKLFF; cdr3_nt: TGTGCCAGCAGTTTAAACCGTGGAAGGGGGAGTGAAAAACTGTTTTTT
clone_size: NA; d_call: TRBD1; v_call: TRBV6-6; j_call: TRBJ1-6; cdr3_length: 15; cdr3_aa: CASRTGQGNNSPLHF; cdr3_nt: TGTGCCAGCAGGACGGGACAGGGAAATAATTCACCCCTCCACTTT
clone_size: NA; d_call: NA; v_call: TRBV4-3; j_call: TRBJ1-2; cdr3_length: 14; cdr3_aa: CASSQVRRAYGYTF; cdr3_nt: TGCGCCAGCAGCCAAGTACGCAGGGCCTATGGCTACACCTTC
clone_size: NA; d_call: NA; v_call: TRBV7-2; j_call: TRBJ2-7; cdr3_length: 13; cdr3_aa: CASSPPTPYEQYF; cdr3_nt: TGTGCCAGCAGCCCTCCCACTCCATACGAGCAGTACTTC
clone_size: NA; d_call: NA; v_call: TRBV6-5; j_call: TRBJ1-4; cdr3_length: 13; cdr3_aa: CASSLDGVGKLFF; cdr3_nt: TGTGCCAGCAGTCTAGACGGGGTCGGAAAACTGTTTTTT
clone_size: NA; d_call: NA; v_call: TRBV7-8; j_call: TRBJ1-5; cdr3_length: 15; cdr3_aa: CASSPWSGGGQPQHF; cdr3_nt: TGTGCCAGCAGCCCCTGGAGCGGGGGCGGACAGCCCCAGCATTTT
clone_size: few; d_call: NA; v_call: TRBV7-3; j_call: TRBJ1-1; cdr3_length: 13; cdr3_aa: CASSLDRTDEAFF; cdr3_nt: TGTGCCAGCAGCCTAGACAGAACCGATGAAGCTTTCTTT
clone_size: NA; d_call: TRBD2; v_call: TRBV9; j_call: TRBJ2-1; cdr3_length: 15; cdr3_aa: CASSAGLAGVYEQFF; cdr3_nt: TGTGCCAGCAGCGCGGGACTAGCGGGAGTATATGAGCAGTTCTTC
clone_size: NA; d_call: TRBD1; v_call: TRBV30; j_call: TRBJ1-5; cdr3_length: 14; cdr3_aa: CAWSAPRGDQPQHF; cdr3_nt: TGTGCCTGGAGCGCTCCCAGGGGGGATCAGCCCCAGCATTTT
clone_size: NA; d_call: TRBD2; v_call: TRBV6-1; j_call: TRBJ2-7; cdr3_length: 15; cdr3_aa: CATASGSLPLYEQYF; cdr3_nt: TGTGCCACGGCTAGCGGGAGTCTCCCTCTCTACGAGCAGTACTTC
clone_size: once; d_call: NA; v_call: TRBV27; j_call: TRBJ2-3; cdr3_length: 15; cdr3_aa: CASSLGAETTDTQYF; cdr3_nt: TGTGCCAGCAGTTTAGGGGCCGAGACCACAGATACGCAGTATTTT
clone_size: NA; d_call: TRBD1; v_call: TRBV19; j_call: TRBJ1-5; cdr3_length: 13; cdr3_aa: CASSQGAPQPQHF; cdr3_nt: TGTGCCAGTTCCCAGGGGGCACCTCAGCCCCAGCATTTT
clone_size: few; d_call: NA; v_call: TRBV7-3; j_call: TRBJ2-7; cdr3_length: 15; cdr3_aa: CASSLTASPLNEQYF; cdr3_nt: TGTGCCAGCAGCTTAACTGCTAGCCCTCTCAACGAGCAGTACTTC
clone_size: once; d_call: NA; v_call: TRBV27; j_call: TRBJ2-3; cdr3_length: 13; cdr3_aa: CASRGTSTDTQYF; cdr3_nt: TGTGCCAGCCGCGGGACTAGCACAGATACGCAGTATTTT
clone_size: NA; d_call: NA; v_call: TRBV28; j_call: TRBJ2-4; cdr3_length: 13; cdr3_aa: CASGGAAKNIQYF; cdr3_nt: TGTGCCAGTGGGGGGGCAGCCAAAAACATTCAGTACTTC
clone_size: NA; d_call: NA; v_call: TRBV5-1; j_call: TRBJ1-2; cdr3_length: 18; cdr3_aa: CASSPPGRALNLKYGYTF; cdr3_nt: TGCGCCAGCAGCCCTCCGGGCAGGGCCCTTAATCTTAAGTATGGCTACACCTTC
clone_size: NA; d_call: TRBD1; v_call: TRBV10-1; j_call: TRBJ2-1; cdr3_length: 16; cdr3_aa: CASSRDRGSTPNEQFF; cdr3_nt: TGCGCCAGCAGCCGGGACAGGGGATCAACCCCCAATGAGCAGTTCTTC
clone_size: once; d_call: TRBD1; v_call: TRBV7-9; j_call: TRBJ1-5; cdr3_length: 17; cdr3_aa: CSSSFSGTDYSNQPQHF; cdr3_nt: TGTTCCAGCAGCTTCTCGGGGACAGACTATAGCAATCAGCCCCAGCATTTT
clone_size: once; d_call: TRBD1; v_call: TRBV12-5; j_call: TRBJ1-2; cdr3_length: 16; cdr3_aa: CASGLPGQQDRYGYTF; cdr3_nt: TGTGCTAGTGGCCTGCCGGGACAGCAGGACAGGTATGGCTACACCTTC
clone_size: once; d_call: TRBD2; v_call: TRBV7-9; j_call: TRBJ2-1; cdr3_length: 14; cdr3_aa: CASSASGSEHEQFF; cdr3_nt: TGTGCCAGCAGCGCCAGCGGGAGTGAGCATGAGCAGTTCTTC